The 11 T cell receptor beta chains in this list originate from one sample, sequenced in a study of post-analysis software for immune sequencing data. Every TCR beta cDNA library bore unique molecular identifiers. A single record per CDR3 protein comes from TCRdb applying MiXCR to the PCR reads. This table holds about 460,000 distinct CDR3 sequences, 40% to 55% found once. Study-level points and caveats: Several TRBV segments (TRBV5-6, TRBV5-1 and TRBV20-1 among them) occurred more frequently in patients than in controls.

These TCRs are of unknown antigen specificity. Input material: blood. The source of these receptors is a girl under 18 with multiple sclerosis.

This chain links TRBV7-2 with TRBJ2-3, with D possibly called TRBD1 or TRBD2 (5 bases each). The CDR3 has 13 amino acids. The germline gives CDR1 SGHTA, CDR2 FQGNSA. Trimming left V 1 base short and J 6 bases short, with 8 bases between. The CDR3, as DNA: TGTGCCAGCAGCTTAGGGGGGATGGATACGCAGTATTTT. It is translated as CASSLGGMDTQYF.

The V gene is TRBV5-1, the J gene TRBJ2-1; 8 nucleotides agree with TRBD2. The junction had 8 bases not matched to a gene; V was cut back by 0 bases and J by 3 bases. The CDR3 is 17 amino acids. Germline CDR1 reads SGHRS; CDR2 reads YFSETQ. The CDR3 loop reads CASSLAGAGGLYNEQFF. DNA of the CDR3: TGCGCCAGCAGCTTGGCCGGGGCGGGAGGACTCTACAATGAGCAGTTCTTC.

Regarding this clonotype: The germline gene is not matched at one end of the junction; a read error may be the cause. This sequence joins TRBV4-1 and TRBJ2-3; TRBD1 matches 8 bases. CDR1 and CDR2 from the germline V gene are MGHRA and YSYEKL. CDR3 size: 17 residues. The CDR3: CVSSQRSTTGAVDTQYF. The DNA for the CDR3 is TGCGTCAGCAGCCAAAGATCGACGACAGGGGCGGTAGATACGCAGTATTTT.

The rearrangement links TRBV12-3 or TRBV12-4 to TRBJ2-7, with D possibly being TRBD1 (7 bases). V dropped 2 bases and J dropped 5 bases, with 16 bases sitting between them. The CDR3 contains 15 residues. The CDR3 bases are TGTGCCAGCAGTTTAATGCCGACAGGGAGGCACGAGCAGTACTTC. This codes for CASSLMPTGRHEQYF.

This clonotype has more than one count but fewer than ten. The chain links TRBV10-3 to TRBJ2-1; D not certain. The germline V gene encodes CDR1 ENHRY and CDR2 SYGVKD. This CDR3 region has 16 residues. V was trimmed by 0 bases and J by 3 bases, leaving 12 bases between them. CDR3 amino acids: CAISESGGAVYNEQFF. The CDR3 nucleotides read TGTGCCATCAGTGAGTCGGGCGGCGCCGTCTACAATGAGCAGTTCTTC.

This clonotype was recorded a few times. The DNA of the CDR3 is TGTGCCAGCAGCTTAGCCGGACAGTCAGCTAACTATGGCTACACCTTC. Translation gives CASSLAGQSANYGYTF. V usage is TRBV7-9 and J usage is TRBJ1-2, with D possibly TRBD1 on 6 matching bases. The CDR3 contains 16 residues. CDR1 and CDR2 from the germline V gene are SEHNR and FQNEAQ (reference sequence). The V end lost 0 bases, the J end lost 0 bases, and 11 bases lay between the germline ends.

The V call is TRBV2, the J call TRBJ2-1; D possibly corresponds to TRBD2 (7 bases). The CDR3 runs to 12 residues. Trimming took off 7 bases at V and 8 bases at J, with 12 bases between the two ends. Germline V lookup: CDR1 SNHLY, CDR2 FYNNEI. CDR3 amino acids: CASKGEGHEQFF. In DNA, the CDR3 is TGTGCCAGCAAGGGGGAGGGTCATGAGCAGTTCTTC.

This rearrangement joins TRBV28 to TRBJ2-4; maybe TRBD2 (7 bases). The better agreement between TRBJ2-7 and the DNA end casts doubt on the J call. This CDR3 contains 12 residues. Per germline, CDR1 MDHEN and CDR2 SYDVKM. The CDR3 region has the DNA TGTGCCAGCACCGAGGGGGGGCGCGAGCAGTACTTC. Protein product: CASTEGGREQYF.

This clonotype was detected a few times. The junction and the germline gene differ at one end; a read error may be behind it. CDR3 in DNA: TGTGCCAACAGCTACCACAATGAGCAGTTCTTC. Translation gives CANSYHNEQFF. The chain carries TRBV7-9 and TRBJ2-1; D unclear. The CDR3 length is 11 residues. Per the germline V gene, CDR1 is SEHNR and CDR2 is FQNEAQ (reference sequence).

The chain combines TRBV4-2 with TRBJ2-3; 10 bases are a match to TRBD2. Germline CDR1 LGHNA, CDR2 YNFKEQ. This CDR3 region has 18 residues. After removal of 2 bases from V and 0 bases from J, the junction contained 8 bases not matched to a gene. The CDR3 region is CASSQLGLADTSTDTQYF. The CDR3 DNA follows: TGTGCCAGCAGCCAACTTGGACTAGCGGATACTAGCACAGATACGCAGTATTTT.

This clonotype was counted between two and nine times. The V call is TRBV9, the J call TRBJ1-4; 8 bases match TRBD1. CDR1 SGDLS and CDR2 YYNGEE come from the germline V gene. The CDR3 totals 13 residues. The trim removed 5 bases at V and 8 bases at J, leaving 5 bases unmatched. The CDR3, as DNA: TGTGCCAGCAGTCAGGGGGCGAGGGAAAAACTGTTTTTT. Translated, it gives CASSQGAREKLFF.